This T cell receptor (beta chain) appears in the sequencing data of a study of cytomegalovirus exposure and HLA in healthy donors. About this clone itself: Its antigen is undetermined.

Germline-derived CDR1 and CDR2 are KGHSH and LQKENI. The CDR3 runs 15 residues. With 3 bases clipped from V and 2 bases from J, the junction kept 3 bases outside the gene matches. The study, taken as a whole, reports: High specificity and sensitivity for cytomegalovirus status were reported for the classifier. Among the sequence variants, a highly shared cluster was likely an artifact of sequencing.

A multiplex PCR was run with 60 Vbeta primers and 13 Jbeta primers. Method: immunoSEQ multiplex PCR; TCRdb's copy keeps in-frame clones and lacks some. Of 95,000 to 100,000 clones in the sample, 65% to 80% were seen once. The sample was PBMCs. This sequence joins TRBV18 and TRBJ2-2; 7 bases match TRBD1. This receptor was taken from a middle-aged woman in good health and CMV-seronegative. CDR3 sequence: CASSPRDRNTGELFF. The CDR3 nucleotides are TGTGCCAGCTCACCCCGGGACAGAAACACCGGGGAGCTGTTTTTT.